The 25 T cell receptor beta chains presented below share a single source sample, sequenced in a study of T cells after posttransplantation cyclophosphamide. Profiled with immunoSEQ multiplex PCR; TCRdb holds only in-frame clones, not every one. The repertoire consists of under 45,000 clones, none detected only once. Sequencing used PBMCs. These TCRs come from a woman between 45 and 65 years old in good health and a related stem cell transplant donor.

The sample holds many counts of this clone. The chain carries TRBV4-1 and TRBJ1-3; D is ambiguous. Trimming took off 1 base at V and 0 bases at J, with 16 bases between the two ends. The V gene's germline CDR1 is MGHRA and CDR2 YSYEKL. The CDR3 is made up of 18 amino acids. The CDR3 loop reads CASSQVDMGMLSGNTIYF. The CDR3 bases are TGCGCCAGCAGCCAAGTTGACATGGGCATGCTCTCTGGAAACACCATATATTTT.

This clone came up many times. The CDR3 loop reads CASSFSGVGTEAFF. The CDR3 coding sequence is TGTGCCAGCAGCTTTTCAGGGGTTGGCACTGAAGCTTTCTTT. The chain employs TRBV7-2 and TRBJ1-1; D might be TRBD1 (6 bases). Germline V lookup: CDR1 SGHTA, CDR2 FQGNSA. The CDR3 is 14 residues long. Trimming stripped 3 bases from V and 4 bases from J, with 12 bases between.

This clone was observed at least ten times. J is TRBJ1-5 and V is TRBV6-5; 9 positions agree with TRBD1. Germline loops: CDR1 MNHEY, CDR2 SVGAGI. V was clipped by 5 bases and J by 6 bases; unmatched bases: 2. The CDR3 runs 13 residues. CDR3 DNA: TGTGCCAGCAGTCCGGACAGGGGTCAGCCCCAGCATTTT. Protein sequence: CASSPDRGQPQHF.

Ten or more counts support this clone. The chain carries TRBV5-1 and TRBJ1-2, with D maybe TRBD1 (5 bases). There are 15 residues in the CDR3. V dropped 2 bases and J dropped 2 bases, with 13 bases sitting between them. Germline V gene lookup returns CDR1 SGHRS and CDR2 YFSETQ. The CDR3 DNA reads TGCGCCAGCAGCTTTACCCAGGGCAGAAACTATGGCTACACCTTC. Translation: CASSFTQGRNYGYTF.

Many counts were recorded for this clone. This chain joins TRBV6-5 and TRBJ2-7; perhaps TRBD1 as D (5 bases). CDR1 MNHEY and CDR2 SVGAGI come from the germline V gene. CDR3 length: 12 amino acids. V was clipped by 5 bases and J by 4 bases, with 9 bases between them. Here the CDR3 reads CASSGRVYEQYF. In DNA, the CDR3 is TGTGCCAGCAGTGGCAGGGTTTACGAGCAGTACTTC.

This clone occurred many times. The rearrangement uses TRBV9 and TRBJ1-3; D may be TRBD1 (6 bases). V lost 4 bases, J lost 0 bases, and 14 bases lay in between. The germline V gene encodes CDR1 SGDLS and CDR2 YYNGEE. The CDR3 spans 16 residues. The chain's CDR3 is CASSSGGPTSGNTIYF. The CDR3 DNA follows: TGTGCCAGCAGCAGCGGGGGCCCAACCTCTGGAAACACCATATATTTT.

In its sample, this clone was seen many times. V is TRBV5-1 and J is TRBJ1-1, with D hard to call. Germline lookup yields CDR1 SGHRS and CDR2 YFSETQ. The ends were cut back, 3 bases at V and 5 bases at J, with 11 bases in the middle. This CDR3 is 13 amino acids long. This chain's CDR3 is CASSSHGGTEAFF. Written as DNA, the CDR3 is TGCGCCAGCAGCTCCCACGGAGGGACTGAAGCTTTCTTT. The entire variable domain, with the rest obtained from reference TRBV5-1 and TRBJ1-1, is as follows: KAGVTQTPRYLIKTRGQQVTLSCSPISGHRSVSWYQQTPGQGLQFLFEYFSETQRNKGNFPGRFSGRQFSNSRSEMNVSTLELGDSALYLCASSSHGGTEAFFGQGTRLTVV.

This clone was seen repeatedly, ten times or more. The chain employs TRBV10-2 and TRBJ2-5; a weak D match, TRBD2 (6 bases). This CDR3 spans 14 amino acids. V dropped 7 bases and J dropped 2 bases, with 14 bases sitting between them. Germline assignment: CDR1 WSHSY and CDR2 SAAADI. The chain's CDR3 is CASTSTSRQETQYF. CDR3 DNA: TGCGCCAGCACTAGCACTAGCAGGCAAGAGACCCAGTACTTC.

This clone was detected many times. The chain couples TRBV27 to TRBJ1-2; 10 positions match TRBD1. The trim removed 9 bases at V and 7 bases at J, leaving 8 bases unmatched. CDR1 is MNHEY, CDR2 SMNVEV, per germline (reference sequence). The CDR3 is 13 residues long. For the CDR3, the DNA is TGTGCCAGTCTCGGGACAGGGGAGGGTGGCTACACCTTC. Its translation is CASLGTGEGGYTF.

This clone was seen at least ten times. The chain combines TRBV7-2 with TRBJ1-6; D gene uncertain. CDR1 and CDR2 from the germline V gene are SGHTA and FQGNSA. Trimming took off 2 bases at V and 10 bases at J, with 9 bases between the two ends. There are 13 residues in the CDR3. The DNA for the CDR3 is TGTGCCAGCAGCTTACGGGAAGGCTCACCCCTCCACTTT. The encoded protein is CASSLREGSPLHF. Full variable domain (rest looked up from reference TRBV7-2 and TRBJ1-6): GAGVSQSPSNKVTEKGKDVELRCDPISGHTALYWYRQSLGQGLEFLIYFQGNSAPDKSGLPSDRFSAERTGGSVSTLTIQRTQQEDSAVYLCASSLREGSPLHFGNGTRLTVT.

This clone came up many times. The CDR3 is CASSQAQGQGSTGELFF. DNA of the CDR3: TGCGCCAGCAGCCAAGCCCAAGGACAGGGAAGCACCGGGGAGCTGTTTTTT. The chain uses TRBV4-1 and TRBJ2-2; 8 nucleotides align to TRBD1. V dropped 1 base and J dropped 4; count of bases not matched to a gene: 8. Germline V gives CDR1 MGHRA, CDR2 YSYEKL. The CDR3 totals 17 residues.

This sequence joins TRBV21-1 and TRBJ1-2; the D call TRBD1 from the table was never checked on the DNA. TRBV21-1 is a documented pseudogene. The CDR3 runs to 18 residues. The CDR3 DNA follows: TGTGCCAGCAGCGCCAGCCTGTCGGGACAGGGGGTTAACTATGGCTACACCTTC. It translates to CASSASLSGQGVNYGYTF.

This clone was detected ten times or more. The chain has TRBV5-1 and TRBJ1-3, with TRBD1 as a possible D gene (6 bases). CDR3 length: 18 amino acids. CDR1 and CDR2 (germline): SGHRS, YFSETQ. V was clipped by 0 bases and J by 4 bases, with 20 bases between them. CDR3 region: CASSLALTQGGVGNTIYF. The CDR3 coding sequence is TGCGCCAGCAGCTTGGCTCTGACCCAAGGGGGAGTAGGAAACACCATATATTTT.

At least ten counts were recorded for this clone. The J gene is TRBJ1-6, the V gene TRBV19, with 7 bases identical to TRBD1. V was clipped by 5 bases and J by 8 bases; unmatched bases: 3. This CDR3 has 13 residues. The V gene's germline CDR1 is LNHDA and CDR2 SQIVND (reference sequence). The CDR3 DNA reads TGTGCCAGTAGTGACAGGGTGGATTCACCCCTCCACTTT. It encodes CASSDRVDSPLHF.

This clone occurred many times. This chain uses TRBV6-5 with TRBJ1-1; D ambiguous. V lost 6 bases, J lost 1 base, and 12 bases lay in between. The CDR3 extends over 14 amino acids. Germline V lookup: CDR1 MNHEY, CDR2 SVGAGI. CDR3 nucleotides: TGTGCCAGCAGATCGGGAGGTAAGAACACTGAAGCTTTCTTT. Its protein product is CASRSGGKNTEAFF.

This clone was counted only a few times. The genes are TRBV6-1 and TRBJ2-2, with 8 bases identical to TRBD2. The CDR3 extends over 14 amino acids. Looked up from germline, CDR1 is MNHNS and CDR2 is SASEGT. V was pared by 7 bases and J by 3 bases, with 4 bases of the junction left unmatched. The CDR3 protein is CASTRGGYTGELFF. The CDR3 DNA reads TGTGCCAGCACCCGGGGGGGGTACACCGGGGAGCTGTTTTTT.

This clone was seen repeatedly, ten times or more. The V gene is TRBV5-5, the J gene TRBJ2-1, with TRBD2 as a possible D gene (5 bases). From germline, CDR1 is SGHKS and CDR2 YYEKEE (reference sequence). There are 13 residues in the CDR3. The ends were cut back, 4 bases at V and 9 bases at J, with 14 bases in the middle. CDR3 in DNA: TGTGCCAGCAGCCGAACGGGGTCAAGTGAGCAGTTCTTC. Translation: CASSRTGSSEQFF.

This clone is medium-sized (0.01 to 0.1%). The chain uses TRBV19 and TRBJ1-5, with TRBD1 identical over 7 bases. The CDR3 loop spans 14 amino acids. Per the germline V gene, CDR1 is LNHDA and CDR2 is SQIVND (reference sequence). After removal of 4 bases from V and 9 bases from J, the junction contained 9 bases not matched to a gene. CDR3 amino acids: CASSKQGGYSPQHF. The CDR3 region has the DNA TGTGCCAGTAGTAAACAAGGGGGCTATTCGCCCCAGCATTTT.

This clone was counted many times. The chain carries TRBV7-3 and TRBJ1-1, with 8 nucleotides matching TRBD1. Germline CDR1 and CDR2: SGHTA and FQGTGA. The ends lost 5 bases at V and 5 bases at J; junction bases unmatched: 4. The CDR3 covers 13 residues. CDR3: CASSARTGTEAFF. DNA for the CDR3: TGTGCCAGCAGCGCCCGGACAGGGACTGAAGCTTTCTTT.

Ten or more counts support this clone. The chain is built from TRBV28 and TRBJ1-2; D is perhaps TRBD1 (6 bases). Germline CDR1 is MDHEN and CDR2 is SYDVKM. The V end lost 4 bases, the J end lost 4 bases, and 22 bases lay between the germline ends. This CDR3 region has 17 residues. This CDR3 is CASSSSTQGLGIYGYTF. The CDR3, as DNA: TGTGCCAGCAGTTCAAGCACGCAGGGGTTAGGGATCTATGGCTACACCTTC.

Ten or more counts support this clone. The chain joins TRBV6-1 to TRBJ1-4, with D unclear. This CDR3 is built from 15 residues. V lost 4 bases, J lost 3 bases, and 12 bases lay in between. Germline V gene lookup returns CDR1 MNHNS and CDR2 SASEGT. For the CDR3, the DNA is TGTGCCAGCAGTGGGAGCGTCGCGGCTAATGAAAAACTGTTTTTT. This translates into CASSGSVAANEKLFF.

This clone ranks as medium-sized. The gene calls are TRBV2 and TRBJ1-5, with D unresolved. Germline CDR1 and CDR2: SNHLY and FYNNEI. V was clipped by 3 bases and J by 6 bases, with 12 bases between them. CDR3 length: 14 residues. The CDR3 DNA sequence: TGTGCCAGCAGTGAGTCGGGAGGCAGTCAGCCCCAGCATTTT. This translates into CASSESGGSQPQHF.

The sample holds a few counts of this clone. DNA for the CDR3: TGTGCCAGCTCACCCCAGGGTCAAGAGACCCAGTACTTC. It yields the protein CASSPQGQETQYF. The chain uses TRBV18 and TRBJ2-5, with TRBD1 as a possible D gene (5 bases). Germline CDR1 KGHSH, CDR2 LQKENI. The CDR3 is made up of 13 amino acids. The V gene lost 3 bases and the J gene lost 2 bases, with 7 bases spanning the gap.

This clone was seen many times. DNA of the CDR3: TGCAGCGTTGAAGTGGGGAGGGCGTCCACTGAAGCTTTCTTT. It is translated as CSVEVGRASTEAFF. This rearrangement joins TRBV29-1 to TRBJ1-1; D unresolved. Germline-derived CDR1 and CDR2 are SQVTM and ANQGSEA. This CDR3 region has 14 residues. V lost 1 base to trimming and J lost 4 bases, with 13 bases between them.

This clone was seen ten or more times. V and J are TRBV6-1 and TRBJ2-7, with 8 bases that match TRBD1. This CDR3 spans 13 amino acids. Trimming took 6 bases from V and 4 from J; bases not matched to a gene: 5. Germline lookup yields CDR1 MNHNS and CDR2 SASEGT. Here the CDR3 DNA reads TGTGCCAGCAGCCGGACAGGGCTTTACGAGCAGTACTTC. Its translation: CASSRTGLYEQYF.